Below are 22 T cell receptor beta chains sequenced from a single sample in a study of identical twins. TCRdb re-derived calls from the 5' RACE reads in MiXCR, one entry per CDR3 protein. The sample yields about 550,000 distinct CDR3 sequences, around 20% seen once. This same sample was also taken into another study, of yellow fever vaccine responses in identical twins.

Sequenced input: CD4+ T cells sorted from blood. The receptors here all came from a woman aged 18 to 35 in good health.

This clonotype is a singleton in its sample. The chain recombines TRBV4-1 with TRBJ1-5; weak D call: TRBD1 (5 bases). The CDR3 runs 14 residues. Germline loops: CDR1 MGHRA, CDR2 YSYEKL. The V end was cut by 0 bases, the J end by 4 bases, with 7 bases between. The CDR3 bases are TGCGCCAGCAGCCAAGAGGAGGGGAATCAGCCCCAGCATTTT. Its protein product is CASSQEEGNQPQHF.

This clonotype was detected only a few times. The chain links TRBV14 to TRBJ2-1; 10 positions match TRBD1. The CDR3 extends over 16 amino acids. The V gene's germline CDR1 is SGHDN and CDR2 FVKESK. J was trimmed by 6 bases and V by 0 bases; bases with no gene match: 5. CDR3 in DNA: TGTGCCAGCAGCCAAGATCTAGGGGACAGGGGCAATGAGCAGTTCTTC. Translation: CASSQDLGDRGNEQFF.

This clonotype was detected only a few times. The gene calls are TRBV7-9 and TRBJ2-1; 14 bases align to TRBD2. The trim removed 5 bases at V and 5 bases at J, leaving 2 bases unmatched. Per the germline V gene, CDR1 is SEHNR and CDR2 is FQNEAQ (reference sequence). The CDR3 runs to 15 residues. The CDR3 nucleotides read TGTGCCAGCAGCGGGACTAGCGGGGGCCACAATGAGCAGTTCTTC. This gives the protein CASSGTSGGHNEQFF.

There are many counts of this clonotype. V is TRBV12-3 or TRBV12-4 and J is TRBJ2-3; 15 bases align to TRBD2. CDR3 length equals 17 residues. The J segment lost 4 bases and the V segment lost 6 bases, leaving 8 bases of the junction unmatched. CDR3 sequence: CASRRTSGRARADTQYF. In nucleotides, the CDR3 is TGTGCCAGCAGGAGGACTAGCGGGAGGGCCAGGGCAGATACGCAGTATTTT.

V and J are TRBV4-2 and TRBJ2-4; D may correspond to TRBD1 or TRBD2 (6 bases each). The V gene's germline CDR1 is LGHNA and CDR2 YNFKEQ. The CDR3 totals 18 residues. With 1 base removed from V and 1 base from J, the gap between germline ends came to 17 bases. CDR3 bases: TGTGCCAGCAGCCAAGGTTACGGGAGAGGGGGGGCCAAAAACATTCAGTACTTC. Translating it yields CASSQGYGRGGAKNIQYF.

This clonotype was found a few times. The rearrangement uses TRBV29-1 and TRBJ2-1; the D gene is possibly TRBD2 (7 bases). V was cut by 7 bases and J by 8 bases, with 21 bases left in between. CDR3 length: 14 amino acids. The germline V gene encodes CDR1 SQVTM and CDR2 ANQGSEA. The DNA of the CDR3 is TGCAGCGCAGGACCGGACTGGGGGGGCGATGAGCAGTTCTTC. The encoded protein is CSAGPDWGGDEQFF.

The V and J genes are TRBV12-3 or TRBV12-4 and TRBJ1-1; TRBD1 aligns across 8 bases. J lost 1 base, V lost 6 bases, and 4 bases had no gene match. This CDR3 has 14 amino acids. CDR3 residues: CASRITGGNTEAFF. The CDR3 DNA follows: TGTGCCAGCAGGATAACAGGGGGGAACACTGAAGCTTTCTTT.

This clonotype was seen only a few times. This sequence joins TRBV20-1 and TRBJ1-1; D ambiguous. This CDR3 is built from 11 residues. Germline-derived CDR1 and CDR2 are DFQATT and SNEGSKA (reference sequence). CDR3 sequence (DNA): TGCAGCGGACTGATGAACACTGAAGCTTTCTTT. This codes for CSGLMNTEAFF.

CDR3 region: CASSRWTGGYLQETQYF. CDR3 nucleotides: TGTGCCAGCAGCCGCTGGACAGGTGGATATTTACAAGAGACCCAGTACTTC. V usage is TRBV7-9 and J usage is TRBJ2-5; 7 bases are a match to TRBD1. The CDR3 loop spans 17 amino acids. V lost 5 bases, J lost 2 bases, and 14 bases stayed unmatched. In germline, CDR1 is SEHNR, CDR2 FQNEAQ (reference sequence).

This sequence joins TRBV7-9 and TRBJ1-1; the D is unclear. V was pared by 4 bases and J by 1 base, with 7 bases between. The CDR3 length is 13 residues. Germline values: CDR1 SEHNR, CDR2 FQNEAQ (reference sequence). The CDR3 region is CASSYRQNTEAFF. CDR3 nucleotide sequence: TGTGCCAGCAGCTACCGACAGAACACTGAAGCTTTCTTT.

This clonotype was counted a few times. The J gene is TRBJ2-7, the V gene TRBV10-3; the D gene is possibly TRBD2 (6 bases). Between the trimmed V and J ends, which lost 10 bases and 5 bases, there was a span of 12 bases. The CDR3 contains 11 residues. The germline V gene has CDR1 ENHRY and CDR2 SYGVKD. The DNA of the CDR3 is TGTGCCACAAGGAGGGATGACGAGCAGTACGTC. Translated: CATRRDDEQYV.

This clonotype was detected only a few times. The chain has TRBV25-1 and TRBJ2-2; D gene uncertain. The CDR3 is 14 amino acids. The V gene's germline CDR1 is MGHDK and CDR2 SYGVNS. Trimming removed 0 bases from V and 3 bases from J, with 5 bases in between. The CDR3 nucleotides are TGTGCCAGCAGTGAATATAGGGACACCGGGGAGCTGTTTTTT. This gives the protein CASSEYRDTGELFF.

V gene TRBV18 combines with J gene TRBJ2-5; maybe TRBD2 (5 bases). In germline, CDR1 is KGHSH, CDR2 LQKENI. Between the trimmed V and J ends, which lost 3 bases and 1 base, there was a span of 15 bases. This CDR3 contains 16 residues. As DNA, the CDR3 is TGTGCCAGCTCACCTGTGTTTTTAAGCGGCCAAGAGACCCAGTACTTC. This encodes CASSPVFLSGQETQYF.

This clonotype has at least ten counts. The chain uses TRBV12-3 or TRBV12-4 and TRBJ2-1; TRBD2 aligns across 10 bases. This CDR3 contains 17 residues. The J segment lost 4 bases and the V segment lost 5 bases, leaving 11 bases of the junction unmatched. The CDR3 nucleotides are TGTGCCAGCAGTGTACTAGCGGGATCTCTTACATACAATGAGCAGTTCTTC. Amino acid sequence: CASSVLAGSLTYNEQFF.

CDR3 sequence: CASRSAGGNTGELFF. CDR3 DNA: TGTGCCAGCAGATCGGCCGGCGGGAACACCGGGGAGCTGTTTTTT. The chain is built from TRBV12-3 or TRBV12-4 and TRBJ2-2; D unresolved. The CDR3 spans 15 residues. V lost 6 bases and J 1 base, leaving 12 bases between the germline ends.

V usage is TRBV6-2 or TRBV6-3 and J usage is TRBJ1-5, with D uncertain. Germline CDR1 reads MNHEY; CDR2 reads SVGEGT. Trimming removed 0 bases from V and 1 base from J, with 4 bases in between. The CDR3 has 14 residues. The CDR3 spells CASSYSPSNQPQHF. The CDR3 coding sequence is TGTGCCAGCAGTTACTCGCCCAGCAATCAGCCCCAGCATTTT.

This clonotype has more than one count but fewer than ten. The V gene is TRBV10-3, the J gene TRBJ2-5; 16 positions agree with TRBD2. CDR3 size: 17 residues. CDR1 is ENHRY and CDR2 is SYGVKD in the germline V gene. Losses at the gene ends were 10 bases for V and 4 bases for J; bases not matched to a gene: 12. The CDR3 DNA is TGTGCCACGAGACCCGGGACTAGCGGGGGGGAAGGAGAGACCCAGTACTTC. Its translation is CATRPGTSGGEGETQYF.

The genes are TRBV5-1 and TRBJ2-6; a weak D match, TRBD1 (5 bases). V was cut by 1 base and J by 0 bases, with 11 bases left in between. Per the germline V gene, CDR1 is SGHRS and CDR2 is YFSETQ. CDR3 length: 17 residues. Here the CDR3 reads CASSLSAGYSGANVLTF. The CDR3 DNA reads as TGCGCCAGCAGCTTGAGCGCAGGGTACTCTGGGGCCAACGTCCTGACTTTC.

This chain joins TRBV7-8 and TRBJ2-2; 7 bases map to TRBD2. The CDR3 is 20 residues long. The J segment lost 2 bases and the V segment lost 2 bases, leaving 17 bases of the junction unmatched. The germline V gene encodes CDR1 SGHVS and CDR2 FQNEAQ. CDR3 residues: CASSLRGENLWRANTGELFF. CDR3 DNA: TGTGCCAGCAGCTTACGGGGGGAGAACCTTTGGAGGGCCAACACCGGGGAGCTGTTTTTT.

A note on this clonotype: The junction does not match germline at one end; this may be a read error. The chain employs TRBV12-3 or TRBV12-4 and TRBJ2-5, with TRBD1 matching 7 bases. The CDR3 has 18 residues. This CDR3 reads CAISSPSGRDRERETQYF. The CDR3 DNA follows: TGTGCCATCAGTTCCCCCTCTGGTCGCGACAGGGAAAGAGAGACCCAGTACTTC.

This clonotype was detected a few times. The chain uses TRBV19 and TRBJ2-5; 10 positions agree with TRBD1. The CDR3 sequence is 15 residues long. Germline CDR1 LNHDA, CDR2 SQIVND (reference sequence). J was trimmed by 3 bases and V by 5 bases; bases with no gene match: 6. This CDR3 reads CASSSPGTGEETQYF. The CDR3 DNA reads TGTGCCAGTAGTTCACCCGGGACAGGGGAAGAGACCCAGTACTTC.

This clonotype was detected only a few times. One junction end disagrees with the germline gene, perhaps due to a read error. The chain uses TRBV29-1 and TRBJ2-7; D may be TRBD2 (7 bases). The germline V gene has CDR1 SQVTM and CDR2 ANQGSEA. This CDR3 is built from 12 residues. CDR3 nucleotide sequence: TGCAGCATTGAACGGGGGGCGAACGAGCAGTACTTC. It specifies CSIERGANEQYF.